These T cell receptor beta chains were read from a single sample in a study of T cell repertoires in cytomegalovirus infection. From the reads, TCRdb called clonotypes with MiXCR, one entry per CDR3 protein. The table includes about 330,000 distinct CDR3 sequences, over 7.5% detected once. Sequencing was done on a sample of PBMCs. All receptors come from a human donor in good health (CMV status not recorded). Some clones in this sample may be carry-over from other donors' samples. Each CDR3 is given without its conserved first and last residue.

j_call v_call cdr3_length cdr3_aa
TRBJ2-1 TRBV6-2/TRBV6-3 17 ASTKRIQPSGVNLNEQF
TRBJ2-5 TRBV7-2 11 ASSLYSQETQY
TRBJ2-7 TRBV5-6 12 ASLGASGSYEQY
TRBJ2-7 TRBV27 12 ASSSDFSSYEQY
TRBJ1-4 TRBV7-2 14 ASSLGRQGAVEKLF
TRBJ1-2 TRBV5-6 14 ASSRGMDRVVYGYT
TRBJ2-7 TRBV7-2 13 ASSKRQGSTYEQY
TRBJ2-4 TRBV6-2/TRBV6-3 10 ASSYAVNIQY
TRBJ2-7 TRBV7-2 12 ASSPRDRPTEQY
TRBJ1-1 TRBV28 12 ASSLPQGFTEAF
TRBJ2-5 TRBV2 14 ASSYNAGGGQETQY
- TRBV29-1 9 SVEEARLQY
TRBJ2-1 TRBV29-1 11 SVLIQEVGEQF
TRBJ1-3 TRBV7-2 13 ASSPQGISGNTIY
TRBJ1-6 TRBV7-2 13 ASSFLVMEGSPLH
TRBJ2-1 TRBV27 11 ASSLSGLNEQF
TRBJ2-5 TRBV7-7 14 ASSPQLGLEGETQY
TRBJ1-2 TRBV6-6 11 ASRAQAFYGYT
TRBJ2-5 TRBV6-8 15 ASSYQFGLAGRETQY
TRBJ2-5 TRBV29-1 13 SVEPSGTPQETQY
TRBJ1-1 TRBV9 12 ASSYGQAGTEAF
TRBJ1-5 TRBV20-1 13 SARNRGSSNQPQH
TRBJ2-3 TRBV4-2 15 ASSQGAGTGDTDTQY
TRBJ2-7 TRBV7-2 11 ASSFGQFYEQY
TRBJ1-2 TRBV28 13 ASSFPRVTTYGYT
TRBJ1-1 TRBV6-6 14 ASTQTLGTPNTEAF